The next 18 T cell receptor beta chains were all read from a single sample in a study of PD-1 blockade in classical Hodgkin lymphoma. Method: immunoSEQ multiplex PCR; TCRdb's copy keeps in-frame clones and lacks some. The data show approximately 46,000 clones, about three quarters seen once. All patients relapsed after autologous stem cell transplantation, and brentuximab vedotin exposure varied. Specimen: peripheral blood mononuclear cells (PBMCs), collected at baseline. The receptors were sampled from a human donor with classical Hodgkin lymphoma.

The chain couples TRBV28 to TRBJ1-5; 7 nucleotides agree with TRBD1. The CDR3 spans 14 residues. V lost 3 bases to trimming and J lost 3 bases; unmatched junction nucleotides: 2. The V gene's germline CDR1 is MDHEN and CDR2 SYDVKM. The CDR3 spells CASSFRGFNQPQHF. CDR3 DNA sequence: TGTGCCAGCAGTTTCAGGGGGTTCAATCAGCCCCAGCATTTT.

There are a few counts of this clone. Here the CDR3 DNA reads TGTGCCAGCAGAGAGCGGTTAAACACTGAAGCTTTCTTT. Amino acid sequence: CASRERLNTEAFF. The V gene is TRBV2, the J gene TRBJ1-1; D gene uncertain. This CDR3 comprises 13 residues. Germline CDR1 and CDR2: SNHLY and FYNNEI. V lost 6 bases and J 2 bases, leaving 10 bases between the germline ends.

The chain carries TRBV7-6 and TRBJ2-7; TRBD2 agrees at 8 bases. The J segment lost 7 bases and the V segment lost 1 base, leaving 6 bases of the junction unmatched. Germline CDR1 SGHVS, CDR2 FNYEAQ. The CDR3 extends over 14 amino acids. DNA of the CDR3: TGTGCCAGCAGCTTAGAAGCGGGAGAAGAAGAGCAGTACTTC. Protein: CASSLEAGEEEQYF.

This clone is a singleton in its sample. This sequence joins TRBV7-9 and TRBJ1-2; D is ambiguous. This CDR3 has 15 amino acids. Trimming took 0 bases from V and 1 from J, leaving 9 bases between them. Germline CDR1 reads SEHNR; CDR2 reads FQNEAQ (reference sequence). For the CDR3, the DNA is TGTGCCAGCAGCTTAGCGGAATGGAATAACTATGGCTACACCTTC. Amino acid sequence: CASSLAEWNNYGYTF.

The chain has TRBV6-1 and TRBJ1-1, with 7 bases identical to TRBD1. There are 14 residues in the CDR3. The germline V gene has CDR1 MNHNS and CDR2 SASEGT. After removal of 10 bases from V and 3 bases from J, the junction contained 11 bases not matched to a gene. The CDR3 loop reads CANNRGPDDTEAFF. CDR3 DNA: TGTGCCAATAACAGGGGACCCGATGACACTGAAGCTTTCTTT.

The chain links TRBV7-3 to TRBJ2-2; D is perhaps TRBD1 (6 bases). Germline V gene data show CDR1 as SGHTA and CDR2 as FQGTGA. Trimming stripped 0 bases from V and 5 bases from J, with 13 bases between. The length of the CDR3 is 16 residues. In DNA, the CDR3 is TGTGCCAGCAGCTTAACCTCCGTAACAGGGACCGGGGAGCTGTTTTTT. This translates into CASSLTSVTGTGELFF. Based on the CDR3 plus reference TRBV7-3 and TRBJ2-2, the full variable domain is GAGVSQTPSNKVTEKGKYVELRCDPISGHTALYWYRQSLGQGPEFLIYFQGTGAADDSGLPNDRFFAVRPEGSVSTLKIQRTERGDSAVYLCASSLTSVTGTGELFFGEGSRLTVL.

The V and J genes are TRBV11-3 and TRBJ1-6, with D tentatively TRBD1 (5 bases). The germline V gene encodes CDR1 SGHNT and CDR2 YENEEA. The CDR3 consists of 13 residues. The V and J ends lost 8 bases and 10 bases respectively, with 15 bases between them. CDR3 nucleotide sequence: TGTGCCAGCTCGAAGGGGCGCGAATCACCCCTCCACTTT. Its protein product is CASSKGRESPLHF.

A note on this clone: A junction boundary mismatches the germline segment, possibly from a read error. The chain links TRBV10-1 to TRBJ2-2; tentatively, D is TRBD1 (6 bases). The V gene's germline CDR1 is WNHNN and CDR2 SYGVQD (reference sequence). The CDR3 has 17 residues. The CDR3 DNA sequence: TGCGCCAGCAGTGAGTCGGGGACACCGAGGAACGCCGGGGAGCTGTTTTTT. This codes for CASSESGTPRNAGELFF.

The chain is built from TRBV30 and TRBJ2-2; 12 bases are a match to TRBD1. Germline CDR1 is GTSNPN and CDR2 is SVGIG (reference sequence). Losses at the gene ends were 3 bases for V and 4 bases for J; bases not matched to a gene: 9. The CDR3 loop spans 17 amino acids. The DNA for the CDR3 is TGTGCCTGGAGACCAACCGGGACAGGGGGCTTCACCGGGGAGCTGTTTTTT. It encodes CAWRPTGTGGFTGELFF.

V is TRBV10-1 and J is TRBJ1-1; D gene ambiguous. This CDR3 comprises 13 residues. V was trimmed by 0 bases and J by 0 bases, leaving 2 bases between them. The germline V gene encodes CDR1 WNHNN and CDR2 SYGVQD (reference sequence). The CDR3 bases are TGCGCCAGCAGTGAGTCTCTGAACACTGAAGCTTTCTTT. Translation: CASSESLNTEAFF.

The chain couples TRBV19 to TRBJ2-3, with unresolved D. CDR1 and CDR2 from the germline V gene are LNHDA and SQIVND (reference sequence). V lost 6 bases and J lost 0, with 19 bases in between. This CDR3 is 17 amino acids long. CDR3 protein: CASRLGNRWSSTDTQYF. The DNA for the CDR3 is TGTGCCAGTAGACTGGGCAATAGGTGGTCTAGCACAGATACGCAGTATTTT. Together with reference TRBV19 and TRBJ2-3, the CDR3 gives the full variable domain: DGGITQSPKYLFRKEGQNVTLSCEQNLNHDAMYWYRQDPGQGLRLIYYSQIVNDFQKGDIAEGYSVSREKKESFPLTVTSAQKNPTAFYLCASRLGNRWSSTDTQYFGPGTRLTVL.

The chain uses TRBV25-1 and TRBJ1-5; D is undetermined. Deletions cut 8 bases from V and 4 bases from J, with 9 bases between. Germline V lookup: CDR1 MGHDK, CDR2 SYGVNS. The CDR3 sequence is 12 residues long. CDR3 nucleotides: TGTGCCAGCCGCGCGGGTAATCAGCCCCAGCATTTT. Residues: CASRAGNQPQHF.

The J gene is TRBJ2-2, the V gene TRBV7-3, with D unresolved. This CDR3 is built from 14 residues. The germline gives CDR1 SGHTA, CDR2 FQGTGA. Trimming took 7 bases from V and 7 from J, leaving 16 bases between them. The DNA of the CDR3 is TGTGCCAGCACCATTTTTTTGGGTGGCGGGGAGCTGTTTTTT. Translation: CASTIFLGGGELFF.

V and J are TRBV6-6 and TRBJ1-3; weak D call: TRBD1 (5 bases). The CDR3 covers 13 residues. Germline CDR1 is MNHNY and CDR2 is SVGAGI (reference sequence). The V end lost 5 bases, the J end lost 3 bases, and 8 bases lay between the germline ends. CDR3 residues: CASSPGNGNTIYF. CDR3 bases: TGTGCCAGCAGTCCAGGGAATGGAAACACCATATATTTT.

The chain carries TRBV9 and TRBJ2-7, with unresolved D. The CDR3 spans 15 residues. The V and J ends lost 0 bases and 3 bases respectively, with 13 bases between them. Germline CDR1 and CDR2: SGDLS and YYNGEE. The CDR3 sequence is CASSVGVDPNYEQYF. CDR3 bases: TGTGCCAGCAGCGTAGGGGTCGACCCAAACTACGAGCAGTACTTC.

This clone was detected only once. The chain's CDR3 is CARSLTRQGGGSNEKLFF. DNA for the CDR3: TGTGCCAGAAGCCTGACACGGCAGGGTGGGGGTTCTAATGAAAAACTGTTTTTT. This sequence joins TRBV5-3 and TRBJ1-4; perhaps TRBD1 as D (5 bases). TRBV5-3 is reported as an ORF; its role is uncertain. The V end was cut by 4 bases, the J end by 3 bases, with 22 bases between. The CDR3 spans 18 residues.

This clone was observed a few times. The rearrangement joins TRBV5-1 to TRBJ1-6; D perhaps matches TRBD1 (5 bases). This CDR3 comprises 15 residues. V lost 4 bases and J 3 bases, leaving 11 bases between the germline ends. The germline V gene has CDR1 SGHRS and CDR2 YFSETQ. Here the CDR3 reads CASSPWGGYNSPLHF. CDR3 DNA: TGCGCCAGCAGCCCATGGGGGGGCTATAATTCACCCCTCCACTTT.

This clone has ten or more counts. The rearrangement uses TRBV7-9 and TRBJ1-1; 7 bases agree with TRBD1. This CDR3 is built from 14 residues. Germline V gene lookup returns CDR1 SEHNR and CDR2 FQNEAQ (reference sequence). The J segment lost 5 bases and the V segment lost 5 bases, leaving 8 bases of the junction unmatched. The CDR3 DNA reads TGTGCCAGCAGCCCCCAGACAGGGACGACTGAAGCTTTCTTT. Its translation: CASSPQTGTTEAFF.